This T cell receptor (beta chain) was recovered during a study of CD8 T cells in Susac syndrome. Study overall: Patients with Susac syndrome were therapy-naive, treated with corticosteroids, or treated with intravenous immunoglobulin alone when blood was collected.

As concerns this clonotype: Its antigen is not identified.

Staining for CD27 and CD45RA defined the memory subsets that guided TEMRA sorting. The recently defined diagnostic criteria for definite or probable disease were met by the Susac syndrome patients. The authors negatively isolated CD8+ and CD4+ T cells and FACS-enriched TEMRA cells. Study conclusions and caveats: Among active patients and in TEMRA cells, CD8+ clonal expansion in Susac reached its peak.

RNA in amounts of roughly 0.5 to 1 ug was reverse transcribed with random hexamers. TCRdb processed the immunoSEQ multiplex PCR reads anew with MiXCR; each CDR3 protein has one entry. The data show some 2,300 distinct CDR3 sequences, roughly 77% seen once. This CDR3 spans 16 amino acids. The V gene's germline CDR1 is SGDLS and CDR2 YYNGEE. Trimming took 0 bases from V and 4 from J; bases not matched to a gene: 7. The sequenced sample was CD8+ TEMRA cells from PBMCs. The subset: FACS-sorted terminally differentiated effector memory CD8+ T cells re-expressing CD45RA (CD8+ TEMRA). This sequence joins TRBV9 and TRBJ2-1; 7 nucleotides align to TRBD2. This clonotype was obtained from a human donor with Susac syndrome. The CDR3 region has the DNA TGTGCCAGCAGCGTAGCCCCCCAGCGGGGATACAATGAGCAGTTCTTC. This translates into CASSVAPQRGYNEQFF.